The next 14 T cell receptor beta chains were all read from a single sample in a study of shared clonotypes between healthy human individuals (dated by TCRdb to 2019 to 2021). Library preparation used the immunoSEQ multiplex PCR assay. In TCRdb, the immuneACCESS table is reduced to in-frame sequences with V and J assigned. These tables do not hold every clone; where another copy was compared, an unresolved V gene accounts for under half, and the others remain unexplained. The sample table records a few million clones; approximately 92% of these occur just once. 0.13% to 0.15% of the sample is taken by the ten largest. Specimen: naive CD4+ T cells sorted from blood. Per the publication, the cell subset or site label means: CD45RA+ positively selected. These receptors were taken from a young man in good health.

For this clone: Within the sample, other DNA sequences also encode this same CDR3. The chain combines TRBV2 with TRBJ1-3, with 7 bases identical to TRBD1. V shed 4 bases, J shed 7 bases, and the junction held 4 bases outside the gene matches. The CDR3 loop spans 13 amino acids. CDR1 is SNHLY, CDR2 FYNNEI, per germline. The CDR3 coding sequence is TGTGCCAGCAGTGGACAGGGAAGGAACACCATATATTTT. Its translation is CASSGQGRNTIYF.

V and J are TRBV7-9 and TRBJ1-2, with unresolved D. Germline assignment: CDR1 SEHNR and CDR2 FQNEAQ (reference sequence). With 2 bases removed from V and 1 base from J, the gap between germline ends came to 5 bases. The CDR3 length is 13 residues. The CDR3 sequence: CASSLQLNYGYTF. CDR3 in DNA: TGTGCCAGCAGCTTACAACTTAACTATGGCTACACCTTC.

The chain carries TRBV5-6 and TRBJ1-2; possible D gene TRBD1, 5 bases. The V gene's germline CDR1 is SGHDT and CDR2 YYEEEE. Trimming took off 3 bases at V and 2 bases at J, with 11 bases between the two ends. This CDR3 region has 14 residues. The CDR3 nucleotides read TGTGCCAGCAGCTCGATTCAGGGAAACTATGGCTACACCTTC. Translated, it gives CASSSIQGNYGYTF.

The chain couples TRBV6-1 to TRBJ2-3, with 7 bases fitting TRBD2. With 2 bases clipped from V and 2 bases from J, the junction kept 1 base outside the gene matches. The V gene's germline CDR1 is MNHNS and CDR2 SASEGT. CDR3 length: 14 residues. CDR3 in DNA: TGTGCCAGCAGTGAACTAGCGGCCACAGATACGCAGTATTTT. This translates into CASSELAATDTQYF.

A few counts support this clone. This CDR3 is also generated by other DNA sequences in the sample. The chain joins TRBV2 to TRBJ2-7; weak D call: TRBD2 (5 bases). V was shortened by 6 bases and J by 5 bases, with 8 bases between the two germline ends. Germline-derived CDR1 and CDR2 are SNHLY and FYNNEI. This CDR3 is 11 amino acids long. The CDR3, as DNA: TGTGCCAGCAGCGTAGCGCACGAGCAGTACTTC. Its protein is CASSVAHEQYF.

The chain has TRBV10-1 and TRBJ2-7; 8 nucleotides align to TRBD1. Trimming removed 6 bases from V and 6 bases from J; junction bases left unmatched: 7. This CDR3 is 13 amino acids long. CDR1 is WNHNN, CDR2 SYGVQD, per germline (reference sequence). The CDR3 loop reads CASSGTGIGEQYF. The CDR3 DNA reads TGCGCCAGCAGCGGGACAGGAATTGGCGAGCAGTACTTC.

This chain links TRBV6-6 with TRBJ2-5; TRBD2 is a possible D gene (6 bases). V was cut by 4 bases and J by 5 bases, with 14 bases left in between. The CDR3 totals 14 residues. Germline lookup yields CDR1 MNHNY and CDR2 SVGAGI (reference sequence). CDR3 DNA: TGTGCCAGCAGTTCTTGGGAGGCAAAGGAGACCCAGTACTTC. Protein product: CASSSWEAKETQYF.

This clone was picked up one time. The chain recombines TRBV7-8 with TRBJ2-1; 7 nucleotides line up with TRBD1. The CDR3 has 15 amino acids. The trim removed 5 bases at V and 0 bases at J, leaving 4 bases unmatched. Germline lookup yields CDR1 SGHVS and CDR2 FQNEAQ. The CDR3 reads CASSPDRDSYNEQFF. The CDR3, as DNA: TGTGCCAGCAGCCCCGACAGGGACTCCTACAATGAGCAGTTCTTC.

The V and J genes are TRBV14 and TRBJ2-1, with TRBD2 matching over 11 bases. This CDR3 has 15 residues. Germline V lookup: CDR1 SGHDN, CDR2 FVKESK. The junction had 3 bases not matched to a gene; V was cut back by 6 bases and J by 2 bases. CDR3 sequence reads: CASSQTSGAYNEQFF. For the CDR3, the DNA is TGTGCCAGCAGTCAGACTAGCGGGGCCTACAATGAGCAGTTCTTC.

The chain carries TRBV29-1 and TRBJ2-3, with D unresolved. This CDR3 has 15 amino acids. In germline, CDR1 is SQVTM, CDR2 ANQGSEA. V was cut by 3 bases and J by 0 bases, with 13 bases left in between. The CDR3 loop reads CSVDSGVKSTDTQYF. The CDR3 DNA is TGCAGCGTTGATTCTGGCGTTAAAAGCACAGATACGCAGTATTTT.

The chain carries TRBV7-9 and TRBJ2-7, with 7 bases aligning to TRBD2. Per germline, CDR1 SEHNR and CDR2 FQNEAQ (reference sequence). The V gene end was trimmed by 7 bases and the J gene end by 0 bases; junction bases not matched to a gene: 9. The CDR3 runs 15 residues. In nucleotides, the CDR3 is TGTGCCAGCACCCGCCCAACGGGAGGCTCCTACGAGCAGTACTTC. Translation: CASTRPTGGSYEQYF.

The gene calls are TRBV11-3 and TRBJ2-1, with D perhaps matching TRBD1 (6 bases). This CDR3 region has 13 residues. The V gene's germline CDR1 is SGHNT and CDR2 YENEEA. V was pared by 4 bases and J by 8 bases, with 12 bases between. The CDR3: CASSSLRGDEQFF. As DNA, the CDR3 is TGTGCCAGCAGCTCTCTCAGGGGAGATGAGCAGTTCTTC. Looking up the rest from reference TRBV11-3 and TRBJ2-1 gives the full variable domain: EAGVVQSPRYKIIEKKQPVAFWCNPISGHNTLYWYLQNLGQGPELLIRYENEEAVDDSQLPKDRFSAERLKGVDSTLKIQPAELGDSAVYLCASSSLRGDEQFFGPGTRLTVL.

The gene calls are TRBV7-2 and TRBJ2-7, with TRBD1 matching over 7 bases. V was pared by 6 bases and J by 1 base, with 9 bases of the junction left unmatched. The CDR3 is 15 amino acids. CDR1 and CDR2 (germline): SGHTA, FQGNSA. The CDR3 here is CASSPSRDRSYEQYF. DNA of the CDR3: TGTGCCAGCAGTCCCTCCCGGGACAGATCCTACGAGCAGTACTTC. Using reference TRBV7-2 and TRBJ2-7 for the parts outside the CDR3, the full variable domain is GAGVSQSPSNKVTEKGKDVELRCDPISGHTALYWYRQSLGQGLEFLIYFQGNSAPDKSGLPSDRFSAERTGGSVSTLTIQRTQQEDSAVYLCASSPSRDRSYEQYFGPGTRLTVT.

The genes are TRBV5-1 and TRBJ2-3; D is possibly TRBD1 or TRBD2 (7 bases each). This CDR3 comprises 15 residues. CDR1 is SGHRS, CDR2 YFSETQ, per germline. The ends were cut back, 1 base at V and 2 bases at J, with 11 bases in the middle. The CDR3 DNA reads as TGCGCCAGCAGCTTGCAGGGGGGGTACACAGATACGCAGTATTTT. This sequence encodes CASSLQGGYTDTQYF.